The rows below give T cell receptor beta chains drawn from one sample of a study of blood T cell repertoires in COVID-19. Measured with immunoSEQ multiplex PCR; TCRdb has only the in-frame clones, and not every one. There are around 230,000 clones in the sample; 81% occur only once, and 6% to 9.5% lies in the top ten. Source material: peripheral blood. Source of these receptors: a woman of 80 years or more with acute or convalescent COVID-19. Both conserved end residues are part of each CDR3. D genes are given only for firm matches. Only some rows state a clone size, as once, few, many or a class for expanded clones.

d_gene	v_gene	abundance	j_gene	CDR3aa	CDR3nt
TRBD2	TRBV4-1	NA	TRBJ2-7	CASSQEGLTVGYEQYF	TGCGCCAGCAGCCAAGAGGGACTAACAGTGGGATACGAGCAGTACTTC
NA	TRBV7-8	NA	TRBJ1-5	CASSLLTGLGNQPQHF	TGTGCCAGCAGCTTATTAACCGGGTTAGGCAATCAGCCCCAGCATTTT
NA	TRBV18	NA	TRBJ2-3	CASSKGTRGLDTQYF	TGTGCCAGCTCCAAAGGGACTCGCGGATTGGATACGCAGTATTTT
NA	TRBV5-1	NA	TRBJ2-5	CASSLGGRQETQYF	TGCGCCAGCAGCTTGGGAGGGCGCCAAGAGACCCAGTACTTC
NA	TRBV5-1	NA	TRBJ1-5	CASSLEGAGGNQPQHF	TGCGCCAGCAGCTTGGAAGGCGCAGGGGGCAATCAGCCCCAGCATTTT
NA	TRBV13	NA	TRBJ2-2	CASRRQSGSYTGELFF	TGTGCCAGCAGACGACAGTCCGGATCATACACCGGGGAGCTGTTTTTT
NA	TRBV5-5	NA	TRBJ2-1	CASSRAGALYNEQFF	TGTGCCAGCAGCCGCGCGGGGGCCCTCTACAATGAGCAGTTCTTC
NA	TRBV5-1	NA	TRBJ2-3	CASSLAEPRTDTQYF	TGCGCCAGCAGCTTAGCGGAACCGAGGACAGATACGCAGTATTTT
TRBD1	TRBV7-8	NA	TRBJ1-6	CASSPRTRQGGSPLHF	TGTGCCAGCAGCCCAAGAACTAGACAGGGAGGTTCACCCCTCCACTTT
NA	TRBV10-3	NA	TRBJ2-7	CAISESSGEYEQYF	TGTGCCATCAGTGAATCGAGCGGAGAGTACGAGCAGTACTTC
NA	TRBV7-8	NA	TRBJ2-2	CASSILNSRVAGELFF	TGTGCCAGCAGCATACTCAACTCCAGGGTGGCCGGGGAGCTGTTTTTT
NA	TRBV2	few	TRBJ1-5	CASSENRVSNQPQHF	TGTGCCAGCAGTGAAAACAGGGTTAGCAATCAGCCCCAGCATTTT
NA	TRBV6-6	NA	TRBJ1-4	CASSPTRTVKNEKLFF	TGTGCCAGCAGTCCAACAAGGACAGTAAAAAATGAAAAACTGTTTTTT
NA	TRBV15	once	TRBJ1-2	CATSREVGGSANYGYTF	TGTGCCACCAGCAGAGAAGTAGGTGGGAGCGCTAACTATGGCTACACCTTC
NA	TRBV5-4	NA	TRBJ2-7	CASSLANARPQYF	TGTGCCAGCAGCTTGGCCAATGCCAGGCCTCAGTACTTC
NA	TRBV7-9	NA	TRBJ1-6	CASSLSRAPVNSPLHF	TGTGCCAGCAGCTTGTCCAGGGCCCCTGTGAATTCACCCCTCCACTTT
NA	TRBV6-5	NA	TRBJ1-1	CASSYFSGANTEAFF	TGTGCCAGCAGTTACTTTTCGGGTGCGAACACTGAAGCTTTCTTT
NA	TRBV30	NA	TRBJ2-2	CAWRLTGHTGELFF	TGTGCCTGGAGACTAACAGGGCACACCGGGGAGCTGTTTTTT
NA	TRBV6-5	NA	TRBJ1-2	CASRSGTLSYTF	TGTGCCAGCAGGTCCGGGACACTCTCCTACACCTTC
TRBD2	TRBV11-2	NA	TRBJ2-1	CASSSPGLAGLYNEQFF	TGTGCCAGCAGCTCACCAGGACTAGCGGGGCTATACAATGAGCAGTTCTTC
TRBD1	TRBV24-1	NA	TRBJ1-2	CATSDRGQGRGYTF	TGTGCCACCAGTGATCGGGGACAGGGTAGGGGCTACACCTTC
TRBD1	TRBV19	NA	TRBJ1-2	CASSSPRTGENYGYTF	TGTGCCAGTAGTAGTCCCAGGACAGGGGAAAACTATGGCTACACCTTC